Ten or more counts support the clone carrying this TCR beta chain. What it recognizes is unknown. The data are from a study of Graves' ophthalmopathy and Graves' hyperthyroidism. Overall study findings and caveats: The study's model predicted ophthalmopathy progression at about 68% sensitivity and about 78% specificity. In separating ophthalmopathy from stable hyperthyroidism, a 13-signature model achieved nearly 90% sensitivity and 70% to 83% specificity.

Amplification of TCR beta CDR3 regions used RNA transcripts. In the first round, RT-PCR was carried out with HTBI primers, and a multiplex PCR formed the second round. MiXCR, applied by TCRdb to the multiplex PCR reads, yields one record per CDR3 protein. The sample shows 620,000 or so distinct CDR3 sequences, about 24% of them seen only once. CDR3 length equals 16 residues. Germline lookup yields CDR1 MNHEY and CDR2 SVGAGI. Trimming at V came to 0 bases and at J to 5 bases, leaving 6 bases not matched to a gene. Sequenced input: peripheral blood. This sequence was found in a woman younger than 30 with stable Graves' hyperthyroidism. Some clones in this sample may be carry-over from other donors' samples. The rearrangement uses TRBV6-5 and TRBJ2-5; 10 nucleotides align to TRBD2. For the CDR3, the DNA is TGTGCCAGCAGTTACTCCCAGCGGGGGGGTCTGGAGACCCAGTACTTC. This sequence encodes CASSYSQRGGLETQYF.